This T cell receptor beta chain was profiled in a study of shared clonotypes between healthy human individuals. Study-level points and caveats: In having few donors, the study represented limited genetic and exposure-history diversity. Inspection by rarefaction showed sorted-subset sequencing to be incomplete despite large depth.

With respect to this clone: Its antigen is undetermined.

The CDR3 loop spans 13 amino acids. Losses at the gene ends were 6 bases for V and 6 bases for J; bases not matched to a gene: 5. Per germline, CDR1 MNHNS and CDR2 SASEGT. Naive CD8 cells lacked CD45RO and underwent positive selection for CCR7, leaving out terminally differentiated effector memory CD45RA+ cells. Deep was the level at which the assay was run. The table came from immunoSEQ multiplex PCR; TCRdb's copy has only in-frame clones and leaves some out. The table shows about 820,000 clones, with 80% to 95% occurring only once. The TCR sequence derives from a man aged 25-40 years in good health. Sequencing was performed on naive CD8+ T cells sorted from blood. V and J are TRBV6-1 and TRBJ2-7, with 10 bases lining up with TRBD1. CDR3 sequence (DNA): TGTGCCAGCAGCCGGGACAGGGGAGGCGAGCAGTACTTC. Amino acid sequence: CASSRDRGGEQYF.